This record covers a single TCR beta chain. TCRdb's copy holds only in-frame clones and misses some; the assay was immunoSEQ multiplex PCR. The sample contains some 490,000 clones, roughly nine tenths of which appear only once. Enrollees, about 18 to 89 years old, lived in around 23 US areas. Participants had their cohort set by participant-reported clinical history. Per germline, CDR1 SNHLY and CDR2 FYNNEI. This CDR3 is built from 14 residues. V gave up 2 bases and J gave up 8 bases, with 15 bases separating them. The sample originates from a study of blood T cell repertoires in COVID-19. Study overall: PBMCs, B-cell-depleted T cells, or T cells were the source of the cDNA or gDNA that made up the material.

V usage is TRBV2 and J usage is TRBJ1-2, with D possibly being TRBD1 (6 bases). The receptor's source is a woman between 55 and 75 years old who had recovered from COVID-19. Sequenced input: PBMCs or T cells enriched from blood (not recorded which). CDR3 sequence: CASSETTGNGGYTF. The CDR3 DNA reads TGTGCCAGCAGTGAAACAACAGGGAATGGGGGCTACACCTTC. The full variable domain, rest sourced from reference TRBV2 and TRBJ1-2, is EPEVTQTPSHQVTQMGQEVILRCVPISNHLYFYWYRQILGQKVEFLVSFYNNEISEKSEIFDDQFSVERPDGSNFTLKIRSTKLEDSAMYFCASSETTGNGGYTFGSGTRLTVV.